This paragraph covers one T cell receptor (beta chain) sequence. What it binds is unknown. The sample belongs to a study of metastatic and nonmetastatic thyroid tumors. The wider study: Across blood and tumor or nodule tissue, repertoires from malignant and benign thyroid patients were compared with one another.

The study, taken as a whole, reports: Patients with malignant thyroid tumors reportedly had significantly higher TCR beta diversity than those with benign nodules, in blood and tumor.

Original processing notes: Clinicopathological groups supplied CDR3 differences that were used to build a distant-metastasis classifier for papillary thyroid cancer. MiXCR was used by TCRdb to re-call the PCR reads. TCRdb, not the authors, supplied the V and J calls. The sample lists under 20,000 clones; around 29% were seen once. Germline CDR1 is SGHAT and CDR2 is FQNNGV. V dropped 5 bases and J dropped 4; count of bases not matched to a gene: 11. CDR3 length: 16 amino acids. No patient received treatment before thyroid surgery. The rearrangement links TRBV11-2 to TRBJ2-3, with TRBD2 matching over 8 bases. Sequenced material: adjacent normal tissue. The sequence was collected from a female donor with papillary thyroid cancer or a benign thyroid nodule (not recorded which). Some clones in this sample may be carry-over from other donors' samples. The CDR3 DNA follows: TGTGCCAGCAGCCGGGGGAGCGGGAGAGTCCCAGATACGCAGTATTTT. Amino acid sequence: CASSRGSGRVPDTQYF.